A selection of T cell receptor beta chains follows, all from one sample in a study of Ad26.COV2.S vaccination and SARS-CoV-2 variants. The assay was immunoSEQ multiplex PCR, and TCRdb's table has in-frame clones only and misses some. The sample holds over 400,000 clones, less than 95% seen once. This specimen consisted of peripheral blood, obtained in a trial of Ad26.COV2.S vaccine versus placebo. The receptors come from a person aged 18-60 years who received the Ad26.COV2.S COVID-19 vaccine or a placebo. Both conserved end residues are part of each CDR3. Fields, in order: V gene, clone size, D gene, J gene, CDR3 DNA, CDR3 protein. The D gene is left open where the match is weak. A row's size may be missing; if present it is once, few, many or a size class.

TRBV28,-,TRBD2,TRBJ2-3,TGTGCCAGGACAGAGAGCCTAGCGGGAGCCGCAGATACGCAGTATTTT,CARTESLAGAADTQYF
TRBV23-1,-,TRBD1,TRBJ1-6,TGCGCCAGCAGTCAGGTGGACAGGGGCAATTCACCCCTCCACTTT,CASSQVDRGNSPLHF
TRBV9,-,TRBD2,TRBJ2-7,TGTGCCAGCAGCGCAGGACTAGTGGGGTACGAGCAGTACTTC,CASSAGLVGYEQYF
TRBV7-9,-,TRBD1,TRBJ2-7,TGTGCCAGCAGCTCCATTGGACAGGGATCCGAGCAGTACTTC,CASSSIGQGSEQYF
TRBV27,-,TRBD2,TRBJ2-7,TGTGCCAGCAGTTTAATCCTAGCGGGGGCCTACGAGCAGTACTTC,CASSLILAGAYEQYF
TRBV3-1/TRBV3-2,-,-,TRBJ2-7,TGTGCCAGCAGCTCCCGGGGCGAGCAGTACTTC,CASSSRGEQYF
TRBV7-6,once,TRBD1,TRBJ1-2,TGTGCCAGCGGCGCGGGGACAGGGGCTGGCTACACCTTC,CASGAGTGAGYTF
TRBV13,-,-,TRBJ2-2,TGTGCCAGCAGCCCTCCGGCGGGAACGAACACCGGGGAGCTGTTTTTT,CASSPPAGTNTGELFF
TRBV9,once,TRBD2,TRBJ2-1,TGTGCCAGCAGCGCGGGGACTAGCAATCTTGAGCAGTTCTTC,CASSAGTSNLEQFF
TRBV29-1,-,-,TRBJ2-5,TGCAGCGTTGATCGGCAGGCATATAGAGAGACCCAGTACTTC,CSVDRQAYRETQYF
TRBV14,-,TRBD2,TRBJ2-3,TGTGCCAGCAGCCAAGGGTCGGGAGGGCCAGCAGATACGCAGTATTTT,CASSQGSGGPADTQYF
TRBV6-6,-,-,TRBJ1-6,TGTGCCAGCAGTTATGAGGGGGATAATTCACCCCTCCACTTT,CASSYEGDNSPLHF
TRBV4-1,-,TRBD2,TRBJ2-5,TGCGCCAGCAGCCAAGGTAGGGGGCTAAGACTAGCGGGACAAGAGACCCAGTACTTC,CASSQGRGLRLAGQETQYF
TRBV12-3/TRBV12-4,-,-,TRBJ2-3,TGTGCCAGCAGTTTTGGGGTCGGGGATACGCAGTATTTT,CASSFGVGDTQYF
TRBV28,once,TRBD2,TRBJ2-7,TGTGCCAGCAGTTCCAAGCGGGAGGTTTCCTACGAGCAGTACTTC,CASSSKREVSYEQYF
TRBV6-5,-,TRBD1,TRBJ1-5,TGTGCCAGCAGGAGAACAGGGGGCGGTCAGCCCCAGCATTTT,CASRRTGGGQPQHF
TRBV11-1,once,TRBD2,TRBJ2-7,TGTGCCAGCAGCCCTCTAGGACTAGCGGGATCCTACGAGCAGTACTTC,CASSPLGLAGSYEQYF
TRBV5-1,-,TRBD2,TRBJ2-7,TGCGCCAGCAGCTTGGTCAGCGGGAGGGCCCACGAGCAGTACTTC,CASSLVSGRAHEQYF
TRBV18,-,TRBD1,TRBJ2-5,TGTGCCAGCTCGCCACAAACAGGGGAAGAGACCCAGTACTTC,CASSPQTGEETQYF
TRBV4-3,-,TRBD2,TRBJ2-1,TGCACCAGCAGCCAAGTGGGGACTAGCGGGACCCAGAGCTCCTACAATGAGCAGTTCTTC,CTSSQVGTSGTQSSYNEQFF
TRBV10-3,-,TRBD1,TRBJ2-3,TGTGCCATCAAAAAAGGGACAGGGGGCGAGGGCACAGATACGCAGTATTTT,CAIKKGTGGEGTDTQYF
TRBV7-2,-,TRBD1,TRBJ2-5,TGTGCCAGCAGCTCCTGGACAGGGTTTCAGGGAGAGACCCAGTACTTC,CASSSWTGFQGETQYF
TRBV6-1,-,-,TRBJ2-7,TGTGCCAGCAGGGAAGTACAGAGGGACTACGAGCAGTACTTC,CASREVQRDYEQYF
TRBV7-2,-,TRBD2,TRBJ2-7,TGTGCCAGCAGCCCACGGGCTAGCGGGAGCTACGAGCAGTACTTC,CASSPRASGSYEQYF
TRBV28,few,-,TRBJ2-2,TGTGCCAGCAGTTTATCGACAGGTCCATTGAACACCGGGGAGCTGTTTTTT,CASSLSTGPLNTGELFF
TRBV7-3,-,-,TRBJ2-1,TGTGCCAGCAGCTTTAGGGCGGGACACCCCTACAATGAGCAGTTCTTC,CASSFRAGHPYNEQFF
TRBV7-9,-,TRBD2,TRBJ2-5,TGTGCCAGCAGCTCTACTCCCCCACTAGCGGCTGGAGAGACCCAGTACTTC,CASSSTPPLAAGETQYF
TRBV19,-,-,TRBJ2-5,TGTGCCAGTAGTGGGCGGGCCCCGGTGGGTCCAGAGACCCAGTACTTC,CASSGRAPVGPETQYF
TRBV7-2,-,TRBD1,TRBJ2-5,TGTGCCAGCAGCCCCGAAGATCAGCGACAGGGGATAGAGACCCAGTACTTC,CASSPEDQRQGIETQYF
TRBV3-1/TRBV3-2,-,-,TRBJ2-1,TGTGCCAGCAGCCACCCGGGCTTCAACAATGAGCAGTTCTTC,CASSHPGFNNEQFF
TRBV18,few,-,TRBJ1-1,TGTGCCAGCTCCTACTTGACCCGGACTTTGAACACTGAAGCTTTCTTT,CASSYLTRTLNTEAFF
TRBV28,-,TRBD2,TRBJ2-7,TGTGCCAGCAGGCGGGGGGGCTCCTACGAGCAGTACTTC,CASRRGGSYEQYF
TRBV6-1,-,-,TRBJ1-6,TGTGCCAGCAGTGAACCGGGCAGGGGACTCTATAATTCACCCCTCCACTTT,CASSEPGRGLYNSPLHF